What follows describes a single TCR beta chain. This sample is part of a study of blood T cells in healthy people across ages. Trimming took 11 bases from V and 3 from J, leaving 19 bases between them. The CDR3 loop spans 14 amino acids. Looked up from germline, CDR1 is ENHRY and CDR2 is SYGVKD. Together with a sample-barcoded 5' primer, a J-beta primer mix was included in a second PCR lasting about 6 to 12 cycles. TCRdb analysed the 5' RACE reads with MiXCR anew, one entry per CDR3 protein. The sample lists approximately 780,000 distinct CDR3 sequences, around a quarter occurring once. The same specimen was also included in a second study, on T cells of mothers and their children.

V gene TRBV10-3 combines with J gene TRBJ1-1; D may be TRBD1 (5 bases). Sequencing was done on a sample of blood. This TCR was recovered from a boy between 10 and 17 years old in good health. The DNA for the CDR3 is TGTGCCCTAAAGGTGGGGGAGAGGGACACTGAAGCTTTCTTT. Translating gives CALKVGERDTEAFF.